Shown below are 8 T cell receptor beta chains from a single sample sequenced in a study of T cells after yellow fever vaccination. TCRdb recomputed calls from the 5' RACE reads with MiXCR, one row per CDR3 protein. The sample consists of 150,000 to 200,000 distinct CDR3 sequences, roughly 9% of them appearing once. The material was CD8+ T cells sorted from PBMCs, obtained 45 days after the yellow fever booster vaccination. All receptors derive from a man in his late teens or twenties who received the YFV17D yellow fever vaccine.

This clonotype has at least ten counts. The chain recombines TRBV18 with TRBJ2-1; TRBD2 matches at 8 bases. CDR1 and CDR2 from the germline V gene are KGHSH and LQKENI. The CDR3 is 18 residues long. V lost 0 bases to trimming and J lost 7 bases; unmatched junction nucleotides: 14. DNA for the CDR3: TGTGCCAGCTCACCACCGGTCGTTTACGGGGGGGCTGGTAATGAGCAGTTCTTC. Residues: CASSPPVVYGGAGNEQFF.

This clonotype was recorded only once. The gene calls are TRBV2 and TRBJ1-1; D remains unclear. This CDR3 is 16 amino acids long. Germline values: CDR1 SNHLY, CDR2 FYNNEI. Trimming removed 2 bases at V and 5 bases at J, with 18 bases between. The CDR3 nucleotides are TGTGCCAGCAGTGAAAGTTCCGGTCGTAGCCGGACTGAAGCTTTCTTT. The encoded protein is CASSESSGRSRTEAFF.

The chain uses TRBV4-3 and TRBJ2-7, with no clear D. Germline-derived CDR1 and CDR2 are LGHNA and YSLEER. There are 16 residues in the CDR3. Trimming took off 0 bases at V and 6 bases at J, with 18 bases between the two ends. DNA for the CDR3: TGCGCCAGCAGCCAAGATTATTCCGGCCGGAACGGCGAGCAGTACTTC. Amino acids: CASSQDYSGRNGEQYF.

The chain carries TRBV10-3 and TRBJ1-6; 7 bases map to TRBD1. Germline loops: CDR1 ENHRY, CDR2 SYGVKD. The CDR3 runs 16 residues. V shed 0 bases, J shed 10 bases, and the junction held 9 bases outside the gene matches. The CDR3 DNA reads TGTGCCATCAGTGAGTCTGTCGAGACAGGGCGATCACCCCTCCACTTT. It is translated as CAISESVETGRSPLHF.

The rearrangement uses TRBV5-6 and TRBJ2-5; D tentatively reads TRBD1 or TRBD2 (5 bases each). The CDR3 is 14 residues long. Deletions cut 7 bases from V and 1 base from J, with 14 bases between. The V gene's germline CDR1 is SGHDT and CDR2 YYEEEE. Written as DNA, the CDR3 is TGTGCCAGCGGGACCTCGGCCACCCAAGAGACCCAGTACTTC. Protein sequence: CASGTSATQETQYF.

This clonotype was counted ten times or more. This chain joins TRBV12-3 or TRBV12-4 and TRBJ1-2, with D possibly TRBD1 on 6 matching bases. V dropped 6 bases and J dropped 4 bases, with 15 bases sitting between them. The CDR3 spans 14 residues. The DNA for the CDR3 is TGTGCCAGCAGCCCATTCAACAGGGTCTATGGCTACACCTTC. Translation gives CASSPFNRVYGYTF.

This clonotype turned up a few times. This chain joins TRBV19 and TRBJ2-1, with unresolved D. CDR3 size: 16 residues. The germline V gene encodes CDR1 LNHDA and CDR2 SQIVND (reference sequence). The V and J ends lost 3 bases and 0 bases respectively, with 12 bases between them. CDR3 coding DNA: TGTGCCAGTAGTATTACATACAGCTCCTCCTACAATGAGCAGTTCTTC. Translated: CASSITYSSSYNEQFF. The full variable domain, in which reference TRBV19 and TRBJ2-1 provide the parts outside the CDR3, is DGGITQSPKYLFRKEGQNVTLSCEQNLNHDAMYWYRQDPGQGLRLIYYSQIVNDFQKGDIAEGYSVSREKKESFPLTVTSAQKNPTAFYLCASSITYSSSYNEQFFGPGTRLTVL.

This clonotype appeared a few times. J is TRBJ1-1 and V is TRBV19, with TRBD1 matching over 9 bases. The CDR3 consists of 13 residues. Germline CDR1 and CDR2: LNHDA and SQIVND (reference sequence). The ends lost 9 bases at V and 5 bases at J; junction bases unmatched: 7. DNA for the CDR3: TGTGCCAGCGCCATGGGACAGGGAACTGAAGCTTTCTTT. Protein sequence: CASAMGQGTEAFF.